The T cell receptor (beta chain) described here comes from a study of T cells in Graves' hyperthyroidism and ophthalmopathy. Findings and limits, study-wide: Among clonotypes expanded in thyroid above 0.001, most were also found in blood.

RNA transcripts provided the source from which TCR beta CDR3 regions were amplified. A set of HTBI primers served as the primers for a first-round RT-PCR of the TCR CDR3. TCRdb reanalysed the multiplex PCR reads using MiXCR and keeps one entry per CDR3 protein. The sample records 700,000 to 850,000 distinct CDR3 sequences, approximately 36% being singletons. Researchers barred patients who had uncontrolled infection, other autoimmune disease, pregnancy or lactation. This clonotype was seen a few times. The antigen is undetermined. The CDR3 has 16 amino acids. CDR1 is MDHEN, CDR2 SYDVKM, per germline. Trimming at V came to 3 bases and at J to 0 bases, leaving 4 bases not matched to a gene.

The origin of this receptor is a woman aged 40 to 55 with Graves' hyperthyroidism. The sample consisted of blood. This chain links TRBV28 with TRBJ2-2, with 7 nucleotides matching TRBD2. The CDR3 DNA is TGTGCCAGCAGTTTCCCAGCGGGAACGAACACCGGGGAGCTGTTTTTT. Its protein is CASSFPAGTNTGELFF. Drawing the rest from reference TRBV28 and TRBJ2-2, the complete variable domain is DVKVTQSSRYLVKRTGEKVFLECVQDMDHENMFWYRQDPGLGLRLIYFSYDVKMKEKGDIPEGYSVSREKKERFSLILESASTNQTSMYLCASSFPAGTNTGELFFGEGSRLTVL.